This T cell receptor (beta chain) was retrieved from a study of beta chain features in type 1 diabetes (dated by TCRdb to between 2017 and 2018). Describing the broader study: Mean age, gender distribution, total cell number and subset yield were not different between patients and healthy donors. The study compared TCRB repertoires of sorted circulating CD4+ T cell subsets between recently diagnosed type 1 diabetes patients and matched healthy donors. Whereas all 28 donors provided naive and central memory subsets, regulatory and stem cell-like memory subsets were isolated from just 8 patients and about 8 healthy donors. A total of approximately 100,000,000 sorted cells were examined across all samples, and the number of cells per subset was strongly correlated with RNA yield.

Concerning this clone: Its antigen is unknown. The input lacks base qualities; no much larger clone sits a single base away.

A single peripheral blood draw of approximately 100 mL on average was collected from each donor into heparinised tubes. A BD FACSAria II was used to sort naive, central memory, regulatory and stem cell-like memory CD4+ T cells with a panel that included CD45RO, CCR7, CD25, CD127, CD95 and CD27. A purity above 98% was achieved for all sorted populations. Right away, PBMCs were isolated by Lymphoprep density gradient centrifugation and were stained directly, with no culture step. So that batch effects would be minimized, each experiment stained and sorted samples in pairs, pairing one healthy donor with one patient. Beyond this particular receptor, the publication reports: HLA sub-analyses involved small numbers of individuals, so any influence of HLA type on TCRB rearrangement remained unresolved. Because cDNA rather than genomic DNA was sequenced, highly expressing activated cells could have been over-represented, although no difference in activation and CD3 levels was found between groups. In all four CD4+ subsets, TCRB CDR3 length was moderately but significantly shorter in type 1 diabetes patients. Patients with type 1 diabetes made fewer insertions and deleted more nucleotides at VDJ recombination sites, implying thymic rearrangement abnormalities. Naive, central memory and regulatory TCRB repertoires appeared more similar among patients than among healthy donors. PCR may preferentially amplify shorter templates, but because patient and control samples were amplified and corrected together, any resulting skew would affect both groups equally.

The entire amount of isolated RNA was reverse transcribed using the High Capacity cDNA Reverse Transcription Kit, so the sequenced TCRB transcripts were expressed ones. Deep immunoSEQ sequencing was applied to naive, central memory and regulatory T cell samples, giving an average of roughly 3.6 million total reads per sample. Sorted cells were lysed in RLT buffer and RNA was extracted with DNase-treated RNeasy Micro or Mini kits, depending on cell number. To prevent cross-contamination, every cell subset was processed on its own, while patient and healthy donor samples were processed together. The immunoSEQ multiplex PCR was used to amplify TCRB sequences from cDNA, generating 87-bp fragments that spanned the CDR3 region. Sequencing of the amplicons was done on the Illumina HiSeq platform. Concerning the study's data processing: PCR bias was corrected computationally using synthetic template baselines, and reads within Hamming distance 2 were collapsed, with unmergeable singletons discarded. By aligning reads against IMGT, V, D and J genes, CDR3 length, and insertions or deletions at six rearrangement sites were assigned. Within each subset, clonotype counts were normalized to sorted cell number, after which true diversity and Gini coefficients were computed with the tcR R package. Repertoire sharing was quantified using the overlap coefficient calculated on TCRB nucleotide sequences. This is the immuneACCESS table as TCRdb keeps it, with only in-frame sequences that have V and J called. A part of the clones is gone; compared with another copy, unresolved V genes explain less than half, and the rest is unexplained. V and J calls and clone size are as listed in that table; D and trimming were resolved from the DNA. This sample holds 110,000 to 150,000 clones; around 7% were observed only once. The ten largest clones capture about 1.4% of the sample.

The TCR comes from a woman in her 30s in good health. The sample was central memory CD4+ T cells from blood.

The DNA is TGTGCCTGGAGTCGCCCGGGGGATAACACCGGGGAGCTGTTTTTT. It codes for CAWSRPGDNTGELFF. The V gene is TRBV30 and the J gene is TRBJ2-2; TRBD2 is perhaps the D gene, given 6 matching bases. V loses 2 bases, J loses 2 bases, and the germline ends lie 12 bases apart. Per the germline V gene (reference sequence), GTSNPN is the CDR1 and SVGIG is the CDR2. The CDR3 sequence holds 15 residues, the cysteine and phenylalanine included. Only the CDR3 part of the read is kept: 45 bases, read in frame from the first base.